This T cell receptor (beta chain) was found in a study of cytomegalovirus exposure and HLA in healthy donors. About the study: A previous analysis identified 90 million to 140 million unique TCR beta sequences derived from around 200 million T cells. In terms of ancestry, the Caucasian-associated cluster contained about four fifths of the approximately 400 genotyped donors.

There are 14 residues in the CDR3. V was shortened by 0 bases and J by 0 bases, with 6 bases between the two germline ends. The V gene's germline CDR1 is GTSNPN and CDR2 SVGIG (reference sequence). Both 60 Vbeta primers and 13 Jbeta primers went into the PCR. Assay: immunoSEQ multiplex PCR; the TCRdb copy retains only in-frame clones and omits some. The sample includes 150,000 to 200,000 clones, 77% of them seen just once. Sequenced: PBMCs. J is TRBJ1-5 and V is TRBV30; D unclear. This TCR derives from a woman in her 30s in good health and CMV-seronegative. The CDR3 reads CAWSVSISNQPQHF. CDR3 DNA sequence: TGTGCCTGGAGTGTGTCCATTAGCAATCAGCCCCAGCATTTT.